These 15 T cell receptor beta chains were all obtained from the same sample, sequenced in a study of immune evolution from preneoplasia to lung adenocarcinoma. Assay used: immunoSEQ multiplex PCR; TCRdb lists only in-frame clones, some missing. The sample records approximately 6,200 clones, 65% to 80% being singletons. The sequenced material came from FFPE minimally invasive lung adenocarcinoma tissue. Receptors were obtained from a person aged 45-69 years with lung adenocarcinoma.

The table lists this clone with a count of one. Written as DNA, the CDR3 is TGTGCCAGCTCACAAGCTACTAGCGGGAGATGGGCCGGGGAGCTGTTTTTT. Its translation is CASSQATSGRWAGELFF. J is TRBJ2-2 and V is TRBV18; TRBD2 matches at 11 bases. Germline assignment: CDR1 KGHSH and CDR2 LQKENI. CDR3 length: 17 residues. The V and J ends lost 4 bases and 6 bases, in that order; junction bases with no gene match: 10.

The V and J genes are TRBV5-4 and TRBJ2-7; D remains ambiguous. Per germline, CDR1 SGHNT and CDR2 YYREEE (reference sequence). V was shortened by 5 bases and J by 4 bases, with 10 bases between the two germline ends. The length of the CDR3 is 12 residues. CDR3 amino acids: CASSPDGYEQYF. DNA of the CDR3: TGTGCCAGCAGTCCTGACGGGTACGAGCAGTACTTC.

This clone has only one observation. This rearrangement joins TRBV7-9 to TRBJ1-5; 9 bases agree with TRBD1. Per the germline V gene, CDR1 is SEHNR and CDR2 is FQNEAQ (reference sequence). The trim removed 5 bases at V and 5 bases at J, leaving 7 bases unmatched. There are 15 residues in the CDR3. CDR3 sequence reads: CASSPTDRGDQPQHF. In nucleotides, the CDR3 is TGTGCCAGCAGCCCTACCGACAGGGGGGATCAGCCCCAGCATTTT.

The chain combines TRBV28 with TRBJ2-5; 9 nucleotides align to TRBD1. The CDR3 is 14 amino acids. CDR1 is MDHEN, CDR2 SYDVKM, per germline. V shed 3 bases and J 6 bases; nucleotides not matched to a gene: 5. The DNA for the CDR3 is TGTGCCAGCAGTTTTACAGGGGGCGTGAAGACCCAGTACTTC. This translates into CASSFTGGVKTQYF.

This clone came up once. As DNA, the CDR3 is TGTGCCAGCAGCAGGGGGAAACTGGCATATGGCTACACCTTC. Residues: CASSRGKLAYGYTF. The chain couples TRBV21-1 to TRBJ1-2. TRBV21-1 is a recognized pseudogene. The CDR3 spans 14 residues.

Worth noting for this clone: The junction and the germline gene differ at one end; a read error may be behind it. The chain employs TRBV13 and TRBJ1-2; 7 bases agree with TRBD1. The germline CDR1 and CDR2 sequences are PRHDT and FYEKMQ (reference sequence). CDR3 size: 14 residues. The CDR3 sequence is CASSLAGGGNGYTF. The CDR3 region has the DNA TGTGCCAGCAGTTTAGCAGGGGGAGGAAATGGCTACACCTTC.

V usage is TRBV18 and J usage is TRBJ1-2; 7 nucleotides line up with TRBD1. V was pared by 2 bases and J by 4 bases, with 7 bases of the junction left unmatched. This CDR3 contains 15 residues. Germline-derived CDR1 and CDR2 are KGHSH and LQKENI. In DNA form, the CDR3 reads TGTGCCAGCTCACCAATTCAGGGGGGCGGCTATGGCTACACCTTC. This codes for CASSPIQGGGYGYTF.

The chain carries TRBV18 and TRBJ2-1; 9 bases align to TRBD2. J was trimmed by 4 bases and V by 0 bases; bases with no gene match: 7. There are 17 residues in the CDR3. Germline lookup yields CDR1 KGHSH and CDR2 LQKENI. For the CDR3, the DNA is TGTGCCAGCTCACCACCGGGTAGCGGGAGTAGGTACAATGAGCAGTTCTTC. It yields the protein CASSPPGSGSRYNEQFF.

This sequence joins TRBV7-8 and TRBJ1-6; weak D call: TRBD1 (5 bases). Between the trimmed V and J ends, which lost 1 base and 7 bases, there was a span of 11 bases. This CDR3 comprises 15 residues. Germline CDR1 and CDR2: SGHVS and FQNEAQ. The CDR3 sequence is CASSLGSGNNSPLHF. Written as DNA, the CDR3 is TGTGCCAGCAGCTTAGGGTCAGGGAACAATTCACCCCTCCACTTT.

In this sample, this clone turned up a few times. The rearrangement links TRBV5-4 to TRBJ2-2; TRBD2 might be the D (6 bases). The CDR3 has 15 amino acids. The germline V gene encodes CDR1 SGHNT and CDR2 YYREEE (reference sequence). With 0 bases removed from V and 5 bases from J, the gap between germline ends came to 11 bases. The CDR3 loop is CASSLDGGGTGELFF. The CDR3 DNA follows: TGTGCCAGCAGCTTGGACGGGGGTGGGACCGGGGAGCTGTTTTTT.

The sample holds a few counts of this clone. CDR3 region: CASSQAQGQVNYGYTF. The CDR3 DNA reads TGCGCCAGCAGCCAAGCACAGGGCCAAGTTAACTATGGCTACACCTTC. The chain employs TRBV4-3 and TRBJ1-2, with D maybe TRBD1 (6 bases). This CDR3 comprises 16 residues. Germline lookup yields CDR1 LGHNA and CDR2 YSLEER. V was shortened by 1 base and J by 1 base, with 13 bases between the two germline ends.

CDR3 residues: CASSDGGGREKLFF. The CDR3 region has the DNA TGCGCCAGCAGTGACGGGGGGGGGAGAGAAAAACTGTTTTTT. V gene TRBV10-2 combines with J gene TRBJ1-4; D possibly corresponds to TRBD1 (5 bases). V was shortened by 3 bases and J by 8 bases, with 13 bases between the two germline ends. This CDR3 spans 14 amino acids. Germline V gene lookup returns CDR1 WSHSY and CDR2 SAAADI.

V and J are TRBV20-1 and TRBJ2-3, with D unclear. Germline lookup yields CDR1 DFQATT and CDR2 SNEGSKA (reference sequence). The V and J ends lost 6 bases and 5 bases respectively, with 9 bases between them. The CDR3 spans 11 residues. CDR3 in DNA: TGCAGTGCCCCCATAAGAGATACGCAGTATTTT. Protein sequence: CSAPIRDTQYF.

The chain is built from TRBV19 and TRBJ2-7; D might be TRBD1 (5 bases). CDR1 is LNHDA, CDR2 SQIVND, per germline (reference sequence). This CDR3 comprises 15 residues. Trimming took 6 bases from V and 3 from J, leaving 18 bases between them. CDR3: CASSANSQGRYEQYF. The CDR3 region has the DNA TGTGCCAGTAGCGCGAATAGTCAGGGTCGCTACGAGCAGTACTTC.

This chain joins TRBV6-1 and TRBJ2-7, with D maybe TRBD1 (6 bases). Germline V gene sequence: CDR1 MNHNS, CDR2 SASEGT. The CDR3 is 17 residues long. The V end was cut by 3 bases, the J end by 0 bases, with 18 bases between. CDR3 DNA: TGTGCCAGCAGTGACCAGCGGACAGCTTCCAGCTCCTACGAGCAGTACTTC. Protein product: CASSDQRTASSSYEQYF.